These 15 T cell receptor beta chains were sequenced from one sample in a study of B cell selection in AIRE deficiency. Conventional CD4 T cells were sorted as CD4+CD127+ cells. Method: immunoSEQ multiplex PCR; TCRdb's copy keeps in-frame clones and lacks some. The table has approximately 25,000 clones, 95% seen once; the top ten hold around 0.23%. The sample comprised CD4+CD127+ conventional T cells sorted from PBMCs. All receptors come from a human donor in good health.

This clone has only a few counts. The chain links TRBV5-3 to TRBJ1-6, with TRBD1 matching over 7 bases. TRBV5-3 is an ORF, and what it does is uncertain. The CDR3 covers 16 residues. The V segment lost 0 bases and the J segment 7 bases; nucleotides outside the gene matches: 7. In nucleotides, the CDR3 is TGTGCCAGAAGCTTGGCGGTGGACAGGTTCAATTCACCCCTCCACTTT. The encoded protein is CARSLAVDRFNSPLHF.

This chain's CDR3 is CASSLGVGLGTNEKLFF. In DNA form, the CDR3 reads TGCGCCAGCAGCTTGGGTGTCGGGCTCGGAACTAATGAAAAACTGTTTTTT. The chain couples TRBV5-1 to TRBJ1-4, with D uncertain. There are 17 residues in the CDR3. V lost 0 bases to trimming and J lost 1 base, with 13 bases between them. The germline CDR1 and CDR2 sequences are SGHRS and YFSETQ.

The gene calls are TRBV6-1 and TRBJ2-7, with TRBD1 as a possible D gene (6 bases). V shed 5 bases and J shed 6 bases, with 20 bases lying between them. Germline-derived CDR1 and CDR2 are MNHNS and SASEGT. The CDR3 is 15 amino acids. The CDR3 spells CASSLWDTSFFEQYF. The CDR3 nucleotides read TGTGCCAGCAGTTTGTGGGACACGTCTTTCTTCGAGCAGTACTTC.

The chain joins TRBV18 to TRBJ1-6; D remains unclear. The V end was cut by 3 bases, the J end by 7 bases, with 10 bases between. Germline V CDR1 and CDR2: KGHSH, LQKENI. The CDR3 sequence is 14 residues long. This CDR3 is CASSPNLQNSPLHF. The CDR3 bases are TGTGCCAGCTCACCCAATTTACAGAATTCACCCCTCCACTTT.

The V and J genes are TRBV18 and TRBJ1-2; weak D call: TRBD1 (5 bases). The V end was cut by 2 bases, the J end by 4 bases, with 8 bases between. The V gene's germline CDR1 is KGHSH and CDR2 LQKENI. The CDR3 covers 13 residues. CDR3 DNA: TGTGCCAGCTCACCAGGCGGGACCTATGGCTACACCTTC. Protein: CASSPGGTYGYTF.

The rearrangement links TRBV5-1 to TRBJ2-5; D is unresolved. Germline CDR1 SGHRS, CDR2 YFSETQ. Trimming left V 2 bases short and J 5 bases short, with 10 bases between. The CDR3 sequence is 13 residues long. The CDR3 DNA reads TGCGCCAGCAGCTTCACAGATGCGGAGACCCAGTACTTC. Protein product: CASSFTDAETQYF.

V and J are TRBV4-1 and TRBJ2-7; 7 bases line up with TRBD2. Trimming cost V 4 bases and J 2 bases; bases outside gene matches: 8. Germline CDR1 MGHRA, CDR2 YSYEKL. The CDR3 extends over 15 amino acids. CDR3 residues: CASSRPGAGTYEQYF. CDR3 DNA sequence: TGCGCCAGCAGCCGACCGGGAGCGGGGACCTACGAGCAGTACTTC.

The chain has TRBV20-1 and TRBJ1-1; D remains unclear. CDR3 length: 11 residues. V gave up 3 bases and J gave up 1 base, with 3 bases separating them. Per germline, CDR1 DFQATT and CDR2 SNEGSKA (reference sequence). The CDR3 region is CSARGNTEAFF. The CDR3 nucleotides are TGCAGTGCTAGGGGGAACACTGAAGCTTTCTTT.

The chain joins TRBV5-1 to TRBJ1-1; D is undetermined. V gave up 5 bases and J gave up 1 base, with 12 bases separating them. Per the germline V gene, CDR1 is SGHRS and CDR2 is YFSETQ. The CDR3 loop spans 14 amino acids. The DNA of the CDR3 is TGCGCCAGCAGAGCTTGGGTGGAGAACACTGAAGCTTTCTTT. Translated, it gives CASRAWVENTEAFF.

The chain combines TRBV10-3 with TRBJ1-5; 9 bases match TRBD1. Germline V lookup: CDR1 ENHRY, CDR2 SYGVKD. V was pared by 10 bases and J by 6 bases, with 7 bases of the junction left unmatched. This CDR3 spans 13 amino acids. The CDR3 reads CASRTGDTQPQHF. The CDR3, as DNA: TGTGCCAGTAGGACAGGGGATACTCAGCCCCAGCATTTT.

V and J are TRBV7-3 and TRBJ2-3, with 8 bases lining up with TRBD2. The V segment lost 1 base and the J segment 0 bases; nucleotides outside the gene matches: 3. The CDR3 spans 16 residues. Germline CDR1 reads SGHTA; CDR2 reads FQGTGA. The CDR3 DNA follows: TGTGCCAGCAGCTTAATGCCTAGCGGGAGCACAGATACGCAGTATTTT. Translation gives CASSLMPSGSTDTQYF.

This rearrangement joins TRBV27 to TRBJ1-2; D uncertain. This CDR3 spans 12 amino acids. V gave up 4 bases and J gave up 6 bases, with 9 bases separating them. Germline V gene data show CDR1 as MNHEY and CDR2 as SMNVEV (reference sequence). The CDR3 protein is CASSSLGHGYTF. Written as DNA, the CDR3 is TGTGCCAGCAGTTCATTAGGGCATGGCTACACCTTC.

V gene TRBV4-1 combines with J gene TRBJ2-4; TRBD2 matches 15 bases. The trim removed 4 bases at V and 0 bases at J, leaving 4 bases unmatched. The CDR3 length is 18 residues. The germline V gene encodes CDR1 MGHRA and CDR2 YSYEKL. For the CDR3, the DNA is TGCGCCAGCAGCCCTGGACTAGCGGGAGGGTTAGCCAAAAACATTCAGTACTTC. Protein product: CASSPGLAGGLAKNIQYF.

This clone was detected only once. The genes are TRBV18 and TRBJ1-6; 9 bases are a match to TRBD1. The CDR3 runs 17 residues. The junction had 15 bases not matched to a gene; V was cut back by 4 bases and J by 11 bases. Germline CDR1 reads KGHSH; CDR2 reads LQKENI. CDR3 in DNA: TGTGCCAGCTCACGCGAACAGGGGGCGGATTCGGTGGCACCCCTCCACTTT. As protein: CASSREQGADSVAPLHF.

The genes are TRBV11-2 and TRBJ2-3, with D unresolved. Germline lookup yields CDR1 SGHAT and CDR2 FQNNGV. Trimming shortened V by 1 base and J by 2 bases, and 7 bases separated the two germline ends. The CDR3 is 14 residues long. CDR3 DNA: TGTGCCAGCAGCTTAGTTGTGATCACAGATACGCAGTATTTT. The encoded protein is CASSLVVITDTQYF. Full variable domain (remainder filled in from reference TRBV11-2 and TRBJ2-3): EAGVAQSPRYKIIEKRQSVAFWCNPISGHATLYWYQQILGQGPKLLIQFQNNGVVDDSQLPKDRFSAERLKGVDSTLKIQPAKLEDSAVYLCASSLVVITDTQYFGPGTRLTVL.